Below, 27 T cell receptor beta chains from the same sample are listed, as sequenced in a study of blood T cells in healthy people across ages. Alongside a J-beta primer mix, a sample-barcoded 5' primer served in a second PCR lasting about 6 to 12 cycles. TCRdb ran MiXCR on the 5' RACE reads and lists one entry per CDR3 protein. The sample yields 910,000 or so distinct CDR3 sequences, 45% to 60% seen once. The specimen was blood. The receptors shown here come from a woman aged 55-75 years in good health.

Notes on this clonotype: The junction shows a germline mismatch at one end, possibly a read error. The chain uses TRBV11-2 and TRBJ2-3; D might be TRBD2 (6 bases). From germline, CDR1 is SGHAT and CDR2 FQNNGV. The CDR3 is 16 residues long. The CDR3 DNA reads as TGTGCCAGCAACTTAGGCTCCGGGGGTGGCACAGATACGCAGTATTTT. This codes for CASNLGSGGGTDTQYF.

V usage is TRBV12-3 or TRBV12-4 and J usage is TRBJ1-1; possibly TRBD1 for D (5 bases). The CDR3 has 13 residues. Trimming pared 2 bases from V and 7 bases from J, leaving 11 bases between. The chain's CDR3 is CASSLSLGDEAFF. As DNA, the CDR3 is TGTGCCAGCAGTTTAAGTTTGGGGGATGAAGCTTTCTTT.

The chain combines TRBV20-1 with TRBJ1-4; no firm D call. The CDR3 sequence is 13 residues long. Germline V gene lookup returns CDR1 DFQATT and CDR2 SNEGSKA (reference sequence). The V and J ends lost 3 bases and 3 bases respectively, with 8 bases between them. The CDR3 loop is CSARGSPNEKLFF. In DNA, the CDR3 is TGCAGTGCTAGGGGGAGTCCTAATGAAAAACTGTTTTTT.

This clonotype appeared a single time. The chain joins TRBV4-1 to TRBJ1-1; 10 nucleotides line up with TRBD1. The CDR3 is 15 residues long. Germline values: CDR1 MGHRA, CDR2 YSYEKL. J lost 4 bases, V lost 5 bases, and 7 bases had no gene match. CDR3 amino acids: CASSIRTGGFTEAFF. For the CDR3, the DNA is TGCGCCAGCAGCATCCGGACAGGGGGTTTCACTGAAGCTTTCTTT.

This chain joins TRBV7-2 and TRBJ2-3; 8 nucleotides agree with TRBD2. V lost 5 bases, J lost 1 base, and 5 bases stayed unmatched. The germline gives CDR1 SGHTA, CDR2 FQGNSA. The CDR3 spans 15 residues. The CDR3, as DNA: TGTGCCAGCAGCAGCGGGAGCACCCGCACAGATACGCAGTATTTT. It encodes CASSSGSTRTDTQYF.

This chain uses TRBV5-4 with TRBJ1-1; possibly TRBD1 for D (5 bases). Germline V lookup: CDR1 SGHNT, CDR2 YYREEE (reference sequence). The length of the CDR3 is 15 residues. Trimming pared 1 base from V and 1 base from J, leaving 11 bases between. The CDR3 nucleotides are TGTGCCAGCAGCTTGCAGTCCAGGGCGAACACTGAAGCTTTCTTT. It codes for CASSLQSRANTEAFF. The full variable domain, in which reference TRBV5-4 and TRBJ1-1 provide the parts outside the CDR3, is ETGVTQSPTHLIKTRGQQVTLRCSSQSGHNTVSWYQQALGQGPQFIFQYYREEENGRGNFPPRFSGLQFPNYSSELNVNALELDDSALYLCASSLQSRANTEAFFGQGTRLTVV.

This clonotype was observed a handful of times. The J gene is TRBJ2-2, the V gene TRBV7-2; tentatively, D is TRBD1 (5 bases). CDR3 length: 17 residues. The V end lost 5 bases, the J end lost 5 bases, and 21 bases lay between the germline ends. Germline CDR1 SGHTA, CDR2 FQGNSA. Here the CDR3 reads CASSAHGRQIPTGELFF. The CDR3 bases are TGTGCCAGCAGCGCCCACGGTCGACAGATCCCAACCGGGGAGCTGTTTTTT.

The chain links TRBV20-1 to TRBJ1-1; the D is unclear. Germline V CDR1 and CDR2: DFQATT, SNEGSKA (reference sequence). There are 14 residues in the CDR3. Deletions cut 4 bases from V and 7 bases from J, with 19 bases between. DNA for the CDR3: TGCAGTGCTACTCCCTATCAAGGTTCCTGTGAAGCTTTCTTT. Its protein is CSATPYQGSCEAFF.

This chain's CDR3 is CASNPQGQLGGYTF. DNA for the CDR3: TGTGCCAGCAATCCCCAGGGCCAGTTAGGTGGCTACACCTTC. The V and J genes are TRBV27 and TRBJ1-2; D perhaps matches TRBD1 (5 bases). The germline V and J ends were trimmed by 7 bases and 7 bases, with 19 bases remaining between them. CDR3 size: 14 residues. Germline lookup yields CDR1 MNHEY and CDR2 SMNVEV (reference sequence).

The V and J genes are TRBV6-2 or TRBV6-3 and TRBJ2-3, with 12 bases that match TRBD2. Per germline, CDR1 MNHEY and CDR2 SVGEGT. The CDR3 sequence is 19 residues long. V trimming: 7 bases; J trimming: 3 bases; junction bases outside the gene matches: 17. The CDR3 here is CASTKDRTLAGGKTDTQYF. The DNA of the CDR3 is TGTGCCAGCACCAAAGACAGGACTCTAGCGGGAGGGAAGACAGATACGCAGTATTTT.

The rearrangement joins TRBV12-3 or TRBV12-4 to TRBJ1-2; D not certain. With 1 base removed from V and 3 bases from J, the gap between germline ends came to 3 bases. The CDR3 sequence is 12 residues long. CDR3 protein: CASSLEDYGYTF. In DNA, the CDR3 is TGTGCCAGCAGTTTAGAGGACTATGGCTACACCTTC.

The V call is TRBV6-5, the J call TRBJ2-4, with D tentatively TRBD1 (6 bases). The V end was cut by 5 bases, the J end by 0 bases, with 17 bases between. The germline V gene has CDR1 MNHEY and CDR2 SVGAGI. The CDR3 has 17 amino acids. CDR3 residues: CASSQGQSELAKNIQYF. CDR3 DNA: TGTGCCAGCAGTCAGGGACAAAGCGAACTAGCCAAAAACATTCAGTACTTC.

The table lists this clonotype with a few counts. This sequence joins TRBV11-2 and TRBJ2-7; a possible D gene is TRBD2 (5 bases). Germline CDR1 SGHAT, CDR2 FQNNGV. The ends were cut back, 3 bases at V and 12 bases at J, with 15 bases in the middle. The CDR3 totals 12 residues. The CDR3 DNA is TGTGCCAGCAGCTTGGCGGGTCAGAATATGTACTTC. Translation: CASSLAGQNMYF.

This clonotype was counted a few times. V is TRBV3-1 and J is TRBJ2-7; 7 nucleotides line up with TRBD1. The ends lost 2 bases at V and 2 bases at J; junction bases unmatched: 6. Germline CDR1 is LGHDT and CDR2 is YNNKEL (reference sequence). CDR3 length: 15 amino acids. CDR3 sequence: CASSQTIGTAYEQYF. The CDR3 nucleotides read TGTGCCAGCAGCCAAACTATCGGGACAGCCTACGAGCAGTACTTC.

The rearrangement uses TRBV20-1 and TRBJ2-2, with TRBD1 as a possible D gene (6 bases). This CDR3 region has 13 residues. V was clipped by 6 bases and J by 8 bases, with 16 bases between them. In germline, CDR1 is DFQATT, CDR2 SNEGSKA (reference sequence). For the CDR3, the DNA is TGCAGTGCCAGGGGAGAGAGCTTAGGGGAGCTGTTTTTT. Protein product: CSARGESLGELFF.

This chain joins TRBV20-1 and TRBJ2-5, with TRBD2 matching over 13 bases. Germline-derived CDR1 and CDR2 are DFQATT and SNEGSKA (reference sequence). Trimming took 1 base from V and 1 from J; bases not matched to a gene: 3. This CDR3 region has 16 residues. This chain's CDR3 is CSARGLAGGIQETQYF. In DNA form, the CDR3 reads TGCAGTGCTAGAGGACTAGCGGGAGGAATCCAAGAGACCCAGTACTTC.

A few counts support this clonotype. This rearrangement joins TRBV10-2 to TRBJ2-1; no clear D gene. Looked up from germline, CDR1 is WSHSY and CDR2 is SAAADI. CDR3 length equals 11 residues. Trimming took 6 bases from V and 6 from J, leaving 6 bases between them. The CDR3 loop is CASSRSNEQFF. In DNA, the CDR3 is TGCGCCAGCAGCCGCAGCAATGAGCAGTTCTTC.

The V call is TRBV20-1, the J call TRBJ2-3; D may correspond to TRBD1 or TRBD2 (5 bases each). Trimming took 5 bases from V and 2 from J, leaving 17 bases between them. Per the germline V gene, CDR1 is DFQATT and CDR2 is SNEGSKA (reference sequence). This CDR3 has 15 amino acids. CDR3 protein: CSASSSGPSTDTQYF. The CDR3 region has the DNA TGCAGTGCTTCCAGTTCGGGACCCTCCACAGATACGCAGTATTTT.

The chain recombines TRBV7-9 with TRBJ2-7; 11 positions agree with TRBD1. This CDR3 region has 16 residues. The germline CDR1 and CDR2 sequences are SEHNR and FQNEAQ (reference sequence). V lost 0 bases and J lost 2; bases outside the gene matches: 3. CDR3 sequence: CASSLAGQGAAYEQYF. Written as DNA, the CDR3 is TGTGCCAGCAGCTTAGCCGGACAGGGGGCGGCCTACGAGCAGTACTTC.

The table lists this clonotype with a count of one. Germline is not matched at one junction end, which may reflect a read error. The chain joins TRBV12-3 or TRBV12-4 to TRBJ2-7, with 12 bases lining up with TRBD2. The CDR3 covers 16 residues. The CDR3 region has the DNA TGTGCCGGCAGTCCCCGGACTAGCGGGAAGATCGATGAGCAGTACTTC. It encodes CAGSPRTSGKIDEQYF.

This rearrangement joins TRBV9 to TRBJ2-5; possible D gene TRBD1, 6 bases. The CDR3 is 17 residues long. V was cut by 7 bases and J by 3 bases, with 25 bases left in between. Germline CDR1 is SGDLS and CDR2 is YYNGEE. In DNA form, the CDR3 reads TGTGCCAGCGGCGACAAGACAGGATGGGAACCAAAAGAGACCCAGTACTTC. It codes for CASGDKTGWEPKETQYF.

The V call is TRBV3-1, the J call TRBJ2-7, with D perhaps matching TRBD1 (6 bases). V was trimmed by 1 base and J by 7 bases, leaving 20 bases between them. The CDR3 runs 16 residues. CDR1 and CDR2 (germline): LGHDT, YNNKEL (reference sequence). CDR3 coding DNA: TGTGCCAGCAGCCAAGGGGCAGGGGTTCGTACAAATGAGCAGTACTTC. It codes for CASSQGAGVRTNEQYF.

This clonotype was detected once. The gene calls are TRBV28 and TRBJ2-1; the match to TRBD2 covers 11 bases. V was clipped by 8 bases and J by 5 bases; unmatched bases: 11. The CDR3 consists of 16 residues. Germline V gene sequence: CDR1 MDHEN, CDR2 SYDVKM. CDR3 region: CASGFLAGGLNNEQFF. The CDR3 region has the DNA TGTGCCAGCGGCTTTCTAGCGGGAGGCTTGAACAATGAGCAGTTCTTC.

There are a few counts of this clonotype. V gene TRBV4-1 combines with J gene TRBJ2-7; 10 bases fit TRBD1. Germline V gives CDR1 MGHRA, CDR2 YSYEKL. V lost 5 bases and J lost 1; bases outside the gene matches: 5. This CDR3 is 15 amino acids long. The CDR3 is CASSYRDRGSYEQYF. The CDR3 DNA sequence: TGCGCCAGCAGCTACCGGGACAGGGGTTCCTACGAGCAGTACTTC.

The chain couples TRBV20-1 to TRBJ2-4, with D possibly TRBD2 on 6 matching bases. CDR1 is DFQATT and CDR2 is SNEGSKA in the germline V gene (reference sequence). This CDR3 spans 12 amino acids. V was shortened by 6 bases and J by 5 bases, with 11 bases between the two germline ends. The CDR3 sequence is CSAHPGENIQYF. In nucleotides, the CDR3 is TGCAGTGCGCACCCGGGGGAAAACATTCAGTACTTC.

The CDR3 DNA follows: TGCGCCAGCAGCTTGGCCCTAGCGGGAGTTTGGGATTACAATGAGCAGTTCTTC. The encoded protein is CASSLALAGVWDYNEQFF. J is TRBJ2-1 and V is TRBV5-1; TRBD2 aligns across 10 bases. V was clipped by 0 bases and J by 4 bases; unmatched bases: 10. The length of the CDR3 is 18 residues. The germline V gene has CDR1 SGHRS and CDR2 YFSETQ. The complete variable domain, with remaining parts taken from reference TRBV5-1 and TRBJ2-1, reads KAGVTQTPRYLIKTRGQQVTLSCSPISGHRSVSWYQQTPGQGLQFLFEYFSETQRNKGNFPGRFSGRQFSNSRSEMNVSTLELGDSALYLCASSLALAGVWDYNEQFFGPGTRLTVL.

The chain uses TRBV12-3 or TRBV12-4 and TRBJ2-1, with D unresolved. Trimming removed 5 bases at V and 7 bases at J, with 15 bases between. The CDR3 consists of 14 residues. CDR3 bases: TGTGCCAGCAGTACCCACCCCGTTAGTAATGAGCAGTTCTTC. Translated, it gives CASSTHPVSNEQFF.